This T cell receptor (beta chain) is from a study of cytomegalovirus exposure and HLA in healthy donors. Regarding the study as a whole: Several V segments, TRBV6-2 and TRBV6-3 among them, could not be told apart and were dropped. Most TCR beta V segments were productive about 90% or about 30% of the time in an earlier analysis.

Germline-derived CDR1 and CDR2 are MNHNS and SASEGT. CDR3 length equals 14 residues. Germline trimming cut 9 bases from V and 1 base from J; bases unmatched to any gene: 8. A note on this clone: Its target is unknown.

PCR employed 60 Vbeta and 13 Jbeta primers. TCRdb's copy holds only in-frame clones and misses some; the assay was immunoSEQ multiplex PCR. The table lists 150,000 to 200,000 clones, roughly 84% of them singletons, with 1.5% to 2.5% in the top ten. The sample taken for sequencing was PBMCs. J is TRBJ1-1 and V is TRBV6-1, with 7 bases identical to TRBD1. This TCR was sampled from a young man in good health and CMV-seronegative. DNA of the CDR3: TGTGCCAGTTCAGAGGGACAGACGAACACTGAAGCTTTCTTT. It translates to CASSEGQTNTEAFF.